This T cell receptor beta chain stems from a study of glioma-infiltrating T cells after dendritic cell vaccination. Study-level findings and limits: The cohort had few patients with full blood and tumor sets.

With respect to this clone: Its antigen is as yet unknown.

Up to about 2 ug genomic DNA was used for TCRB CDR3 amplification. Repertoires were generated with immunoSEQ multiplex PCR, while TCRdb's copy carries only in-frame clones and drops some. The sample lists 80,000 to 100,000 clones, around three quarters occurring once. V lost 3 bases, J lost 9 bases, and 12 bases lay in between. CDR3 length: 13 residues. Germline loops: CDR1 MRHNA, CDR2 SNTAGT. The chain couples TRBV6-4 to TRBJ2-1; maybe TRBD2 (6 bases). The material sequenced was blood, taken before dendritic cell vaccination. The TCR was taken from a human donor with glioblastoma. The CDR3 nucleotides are TGTGCCAGCAGTGAATACTTGGGAGGTGAGCAGTTCTTC. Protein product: CASSEYLGGEQFF.